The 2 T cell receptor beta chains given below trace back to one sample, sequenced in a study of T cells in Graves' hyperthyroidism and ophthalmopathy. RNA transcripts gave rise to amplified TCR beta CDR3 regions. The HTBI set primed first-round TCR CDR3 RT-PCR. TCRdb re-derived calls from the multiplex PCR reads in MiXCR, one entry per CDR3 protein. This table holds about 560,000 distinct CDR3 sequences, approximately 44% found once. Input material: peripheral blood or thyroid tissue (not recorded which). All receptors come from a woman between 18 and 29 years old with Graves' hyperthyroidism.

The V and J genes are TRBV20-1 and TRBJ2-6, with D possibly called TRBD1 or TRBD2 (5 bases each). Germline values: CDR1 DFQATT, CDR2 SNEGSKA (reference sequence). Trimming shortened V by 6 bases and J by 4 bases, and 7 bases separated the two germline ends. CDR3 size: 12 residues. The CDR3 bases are TGCAGTGCGAGGGACGGGGCCAACGTCCTGACTTTC. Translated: CSARDGANVLTF.

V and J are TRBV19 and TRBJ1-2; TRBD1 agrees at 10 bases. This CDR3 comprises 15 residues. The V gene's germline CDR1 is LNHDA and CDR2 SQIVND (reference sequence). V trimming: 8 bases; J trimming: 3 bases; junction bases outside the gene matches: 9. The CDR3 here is CASARMDRGDYGYTF. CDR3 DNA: TGTGCCAGTGCACGAATGGACAGGGGGGACTATGGCTACACCTTC.